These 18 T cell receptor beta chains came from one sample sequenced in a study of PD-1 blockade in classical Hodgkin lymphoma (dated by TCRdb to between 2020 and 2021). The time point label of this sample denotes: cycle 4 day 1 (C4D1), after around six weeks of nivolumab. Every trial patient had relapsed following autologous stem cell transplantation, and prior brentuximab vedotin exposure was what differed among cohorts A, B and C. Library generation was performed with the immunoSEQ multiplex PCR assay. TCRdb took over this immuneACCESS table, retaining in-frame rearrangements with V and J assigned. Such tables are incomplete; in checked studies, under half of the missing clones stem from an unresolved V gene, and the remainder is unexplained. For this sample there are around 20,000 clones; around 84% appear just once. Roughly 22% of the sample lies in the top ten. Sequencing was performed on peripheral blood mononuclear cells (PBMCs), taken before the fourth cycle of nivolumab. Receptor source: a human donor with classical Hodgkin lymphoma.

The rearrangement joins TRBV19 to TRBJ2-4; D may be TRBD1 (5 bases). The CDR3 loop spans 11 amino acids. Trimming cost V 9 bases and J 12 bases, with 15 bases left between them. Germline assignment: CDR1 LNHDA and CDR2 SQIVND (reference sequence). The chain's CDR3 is CASSQGVSQYF. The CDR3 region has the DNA TGTGCCAGCTCTCAAGGGGTATCTCAGTACTTC.

The CDR3 DNA reads TGTGCCAGTAGTAGGGACAGCCCGGACTACGAGCAGTACTTC. This translates into CASSRDSPDYEQYF. The V and J genes are TRBV19 and TRBJ2-7; 7 nucleotides align to TRBD1. The germline V gene has CDR1 LNHDA and CDR2 SQIVND (reference sequence). The V segment lost 4 bases and the J segment 3 bases; nucleotides outside the gene matches: 6. CDR3 length equals 14 residues.

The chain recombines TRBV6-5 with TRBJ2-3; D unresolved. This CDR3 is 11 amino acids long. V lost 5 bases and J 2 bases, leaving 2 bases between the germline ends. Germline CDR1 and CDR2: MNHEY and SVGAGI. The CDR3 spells CASSNTDTQYF. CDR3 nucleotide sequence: TGTGCCAGCAGTAACACAGATACGCAGTATTTT.

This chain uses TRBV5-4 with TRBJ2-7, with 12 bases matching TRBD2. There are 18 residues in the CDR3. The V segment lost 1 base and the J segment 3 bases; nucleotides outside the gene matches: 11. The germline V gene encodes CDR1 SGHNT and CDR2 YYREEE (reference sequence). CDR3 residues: CASSLNQRLAGEYYEQYV. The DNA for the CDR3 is TGTGCCAGCAGCTTGAATCAGAGACTAGCGGGAGAATACTACGAGCAGTACGTC.

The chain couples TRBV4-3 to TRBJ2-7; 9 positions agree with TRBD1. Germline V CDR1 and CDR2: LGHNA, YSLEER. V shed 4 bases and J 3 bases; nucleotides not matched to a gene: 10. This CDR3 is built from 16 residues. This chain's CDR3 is CASSRAATGGYYEQYF. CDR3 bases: TGCGCCAGCAGCCGGGCCGCGACAGGGGGATACTACGAGCAGTACTTC.

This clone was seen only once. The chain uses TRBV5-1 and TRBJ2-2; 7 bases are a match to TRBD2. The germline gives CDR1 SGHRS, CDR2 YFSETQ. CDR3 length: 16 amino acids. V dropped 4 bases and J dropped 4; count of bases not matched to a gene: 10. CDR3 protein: CASSPDPGGSTGELFF. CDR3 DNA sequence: TGCGCCAGCAGCCCAGACCCCGGGGGGTCCACCGGGGAGCTGTTTTTT.

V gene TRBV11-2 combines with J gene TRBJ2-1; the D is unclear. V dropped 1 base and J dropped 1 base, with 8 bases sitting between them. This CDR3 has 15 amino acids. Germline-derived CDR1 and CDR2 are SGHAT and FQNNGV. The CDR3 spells CASSLVLVSYNEQFF. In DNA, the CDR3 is TGTGCCAGCAGCTTAGTCCTAGTGTCCTACAATGAGCAGTTCTTC.

CDR3 DNA sequence: TGTGCCAGCAGCTTGGGCCCGGGGCGACAGGATGGCTACACCTTC. As protein: CASSLGPGRQDGYTF. The chain is built from TRBV5-4 and TRBJ1-2, with D perhaps matching TRBD1 (6 bases). CDR3 length: 15 amino acids. With 0 bases removed from V and 6 bases from J, the gap between germline ends came to 15 bases. Germline loops: CDR1 SGHNT, CDR2 YYREEE (reference sequence).

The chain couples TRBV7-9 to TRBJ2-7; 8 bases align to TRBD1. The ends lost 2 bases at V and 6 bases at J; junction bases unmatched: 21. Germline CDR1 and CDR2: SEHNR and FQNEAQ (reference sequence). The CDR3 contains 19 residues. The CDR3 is CASSLSQQGGVRSRSEQYF. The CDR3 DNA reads TGTGCCAGCAGCTTATCTCAACAGGGGGGAGTCCGGAGTAGATCCGAGCAGTACTTC. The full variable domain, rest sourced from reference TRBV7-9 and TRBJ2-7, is DTGVSQNPRHKITKRGQNVTFRCDPISEHNRLYWYRQTLGQGPEFLTYFQNEAQLEKSRLLSDRFSAERPKGSFSTLEIQRTEQGDSAMYLCASSLSQQGGVRSRSEQYFGPGTRLTVT.

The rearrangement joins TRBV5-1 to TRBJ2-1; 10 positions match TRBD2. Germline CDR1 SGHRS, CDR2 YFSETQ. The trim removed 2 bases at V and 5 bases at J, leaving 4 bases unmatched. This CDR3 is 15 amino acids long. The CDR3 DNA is TGCGCCAGCAGCTTACTAGCGGGGACAAACAATGAGCAGTTCTTC. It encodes CASSLLAGTNNEQFF.

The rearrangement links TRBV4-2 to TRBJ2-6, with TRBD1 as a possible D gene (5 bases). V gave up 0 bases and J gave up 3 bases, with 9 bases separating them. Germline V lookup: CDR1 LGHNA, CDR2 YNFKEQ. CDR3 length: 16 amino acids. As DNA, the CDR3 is TGTGCCAGCAGCCAAGATAGGGGTGGTGGGGCCAACGTCCTGACTTTC. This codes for CASSQDRGGGANVLTF.

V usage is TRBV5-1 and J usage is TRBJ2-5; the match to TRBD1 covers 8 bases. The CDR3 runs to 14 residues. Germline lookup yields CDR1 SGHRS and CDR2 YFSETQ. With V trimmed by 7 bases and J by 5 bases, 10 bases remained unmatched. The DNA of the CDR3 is TGCGCCAGCCGCCGCTCAGGGGGCTTTGAGACCCAGTACTTC. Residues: CASRRSGGFETQYF.

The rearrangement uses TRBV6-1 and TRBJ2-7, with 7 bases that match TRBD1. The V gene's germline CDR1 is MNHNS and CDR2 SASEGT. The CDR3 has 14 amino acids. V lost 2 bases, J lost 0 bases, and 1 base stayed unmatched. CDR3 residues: CASSETGASYEQYV. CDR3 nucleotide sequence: TGTGCCAGCAGTGAAACAGGGGCCTCCTACGAGCAGTACGTC.

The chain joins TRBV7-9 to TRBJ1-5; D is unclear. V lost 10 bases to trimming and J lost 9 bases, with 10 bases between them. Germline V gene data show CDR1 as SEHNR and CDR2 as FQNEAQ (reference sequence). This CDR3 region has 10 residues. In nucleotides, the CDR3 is TGTGCCATTGGGCCTGGGCCCCAGCATTTT. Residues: CAIGPGPQHF. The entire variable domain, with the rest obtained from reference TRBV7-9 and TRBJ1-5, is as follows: DTGVSQNPRHKITKRGQNVTFRCDPISEHNRLYWYRQTLGQGPEFLTYFQNEAQLEKSRLLSDRFSAERPKGSFSTLEIQRTEQGDSAMYLCAIGPGPQHFGDGTRLSIL.

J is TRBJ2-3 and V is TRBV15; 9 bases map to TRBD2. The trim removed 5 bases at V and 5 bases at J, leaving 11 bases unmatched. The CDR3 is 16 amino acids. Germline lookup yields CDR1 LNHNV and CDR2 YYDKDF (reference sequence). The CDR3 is CATSPLGGGAGDTQYF. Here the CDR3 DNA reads TGTGCCACCAGCCCCCTTGGCGGGGGGGCGGGAGATACGCAGTATTTT.

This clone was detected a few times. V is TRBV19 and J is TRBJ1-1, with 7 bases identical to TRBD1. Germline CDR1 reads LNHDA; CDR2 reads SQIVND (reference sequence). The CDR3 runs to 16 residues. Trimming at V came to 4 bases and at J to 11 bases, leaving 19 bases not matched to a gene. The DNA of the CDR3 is TGTGCCAGTAGTACTCCGACAGGGCGCTACCCCCCAGAGGCTTTCTTT. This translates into CASSTPTGRYPPEAFF.

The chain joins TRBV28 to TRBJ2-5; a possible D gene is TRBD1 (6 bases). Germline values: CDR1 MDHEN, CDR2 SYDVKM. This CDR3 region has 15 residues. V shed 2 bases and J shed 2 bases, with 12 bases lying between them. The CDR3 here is CASSLARDTQETQYF. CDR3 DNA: TGTGCCAGCAGTTTAGCCCGGGACACGCAAGAGACCCAGTACTTC. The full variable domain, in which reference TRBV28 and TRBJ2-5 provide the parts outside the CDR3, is DVKVTQSSRYLVKRTGEKVFLECVQDMDHENMFWYRQDPGLGLRLIYFSYDVKMKEKGDIPEGYSVSREKKERFSLILESASTNQTSMYLCASSLARDTQETQYFGPGTRLLVL.

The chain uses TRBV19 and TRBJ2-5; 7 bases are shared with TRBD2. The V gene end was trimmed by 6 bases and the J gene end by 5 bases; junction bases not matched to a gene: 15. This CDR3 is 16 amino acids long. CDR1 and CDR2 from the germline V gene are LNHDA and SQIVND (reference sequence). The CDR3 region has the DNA TGTGCCAGTAGCCCGAATCGGGACCCGCGGGGGGAGACCCAGTACTTC. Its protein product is CASSPNRDPRGETQYF.